These 20 T cell receptor beta chains were sequenced from one sample in a study of cytomegalovirus exposure and HLA in healthy donors. PCR amplification relied on 60 Vbeta primers (plus 13 Jbeta primers). Here immunoSEQ multiplex PCR was the method, and the copy in TCRdb shows in-frame clones only, minus some. The sample yields 30,000 to 45,000 clones, around 80% seen once. The material sequenced was PBMCs. These receptors all stem from a woman between 18 and 29 years old in good health and CMV-seronegative.

The chain recombines TRBV7-9 with TRBJ2-6; the match to TRBD1 covers 7 bases. Germline V gene lookup returns CDR1 SEHNR and CDR2 FQNEAQ (reference sequence). V dropped 2 bases and J dropped 4; count of bases not matched to a gene: 11. This CDR3 region has 18 residues. DNA of the CDR3: TGTGCCAGCAGCTTAACCGAGACAGGGTATTCAGGGGCCAACGTCCTGACTTTC. The encoded protein is CASSLTETGYSGANVLTF.

The chain combines TRBV9 with TRBJ2-1, with a possible D match to TRBD2 (6 bases). The CDR3 loop spans 14 amino acids. In germline, CDR1 is SGDLS, CDR2 YYNGEE. V lost 2 bases, J lost 3 bases, and 9 bases lay in between. The chain's CDR3 is CASSVAGLYNEQFF. The CDR3 nucleotides read TGTGCCAGCAGCGTTGCGGGACTCTACAATGAGCAGTTCTTC.

The CDR3 nucleotides read TGTGCCAGCGCGGACTACAATGAGCAGTTCTTC. This translates into CASADYNEQFF. V usage is TRBV7-9 and J usage is TRBJ2-1, with D unresolved. The V end was cut by 8 bases, the J end by 3 bases, with 5 bases between. Per germline, CDR1 SEHNR and CDR2 FQNEAQ (reference sequence). The CDR3 runs to 11 residues. Together with reference TRBV7-9 and TRBJ2-1, the CDR3 gives the full variable domain: DTGVSQNPRHKITKRGQNVTFRCDPISEHNRLYWYRQTLGQGPEFLTYFQNEAQLEKSRLLSDRFSAERPKGSFSTLEIQRTEQGDSAMYLCASADYNEQFFGPGTRLTVL.

J is TRBJ2-7 and V is TRBV11-3, with D possibly being TRBD2 (5 bases). The V gene's germline CDR1 is SGHNT and CDR2 YENEEA. Trimming stripped 0 bases from V and 0 bases from J, with 9 bases between. The CDR3 is made up of 15 amino acids. The CDR3 loop reads CASSLDSGNSYEQYF. DNA for the CDR3: TGTGCCAGCAGCTTAGATTCGGGGAACTCCTACGAGCAGTACTTC.

This chain links TRBV21-1 with TRBJ2-3; TRBD2, as called in the table, went unchecked against the DNA. TRBV21-1 is reported as a pseudogene. This CDR3 is 17 amino acids long. The CDR3 loop is CASSKDDLAGGGDTQYF. CDR3 DNA sequence: TGTGCCAGCAGCAAAGATGATCTAGCGGGAGGAGGAGATACGCAGTATTTT.

The chain links TRBV28 to TRBJ1-5, with a possible D match to TRBD1 (5 bases). Trimming removed 8 bases at V and 7 bases at J, with 12 bases between. The CDR3 covers 12 residues. The germline V gene has CDR1 MDHEN and CDR2 SYDVKM. The CDR3 DNA is TGTGCCAGCTCCTGGGGGGGACAGCCCCAGCATTTT. Translating it yields CASSWGGQPQHF.

The table lists this clone with a count of one. The rearrangement joins TRBV7-6 to TRBJ2-1; D is perhaps TRBD2 (5 bases). This CDR3 region has 13 residues. Germline values: CDR1 SGHVS, CDR2 FNYEAQ. Deletions cut 3 bases from V and 9 bases from J, with 12 bases between. CDR3 amino acids: CASSFPGWAEQFF. Here the CDR3 DNA reads TGTGCCAGCAGCTTTCCGGGGTGGGCTGAGCAGTTCTTC. Variable domain in full (rest from reference TRBV7-6 and TRBJ2-1): GAGVSQSPRYKVTKRGQDVALRCDPISGHVSLYWYRQALGQGPEFLTYFNYEAQQDKSGLPNDRFSAERPEGSISTLTIQRTEQRDSAMYRCASSFPGWAEQFFGPGTRLTVL.

This chain joins TRBV4-3 and TRBJ2-7; TRBD1 matches at 7 bases. This CDR3 region has 15 residues. Germline CDR1 LGHNA, CDR2 YSLEER. Trimming at V came to 3 bases and at J to 4 bases, leaving 9 bases not matched to a gene. CDR3: CASSQTGQDLYEQYF. As DNA, the CDR3 is TGCGCCAGCAGCCAGACAGGGCAGGATCTTTACGAGCAGTACTTC.

This chain joins TRBV18 and TRBJ1-2, with D unresolved. The CDR3 has 15 amino acids. V was pared by 6 bases and J by 8 bases, with 22 bases between. Germline V gene sequence: CDR1 KGHSH, CDR2 LQKENI. DNA of the CDR3: TGTGCCAGCTCGCCTTCCACATCCCCCCTTCAGGGCTACACCTTC. Protein sequence: CASSPSTSPLQGYTF.

This sequence joins TRBV2 and TRBJ2-7; 12 nucleotides line up with TRBD2. After removal of 5 bases from V and 6 bases from J, the junction contained 8 bases not matched to a gene. CDR3 length: 15 residues. CDR1 and CDR2 (germline): SNHLY, FYNNEI. The CDR3, as DNA: TGTGCCAGCAGTATACCTAGCGGGGGGGCCGCCGAGCAGTACTTC. Translation gives CASSIPSGGAAEQYF.

The chain combines TRBV2 with TRBJ2-7; no definite D call. The CDR3 has 14 residues. Germline-derived CDR1 and CDR2 are SNHLY and FYNNEI. V lost 1 base and J lost 7, with 14 bases in between. The chain's CDR3 is CASSEVKQAREQYF. CDR3 DNA sequence: TGTGCCAGCAGTGAAGTTAAGCAGGCCAGGGAGCAGTACTTC.

V gene TRBV29-1 combines with J gene TRBJ2-3; D possibly corresponds to TRBD2 (7 bases). There are 13 residues in the CDR3. Germline values: CDR1 SQVTM, CDR2 ANQGSEA. Between the trimmed V and J ends, which lost 5 bases and 2 bases, there was a span of 11 bases. Here the CDR3 reads CSVKGGFTDTQYF. The CDR3, as DNA: TGCAGCGTTAAGGGGGGGTTCACAGATACGCAGTATTTT.

The rearrangement uses TRBV27 and TRBJ2-7, with D possibly being TRBD2 (5 bases). This CDR3 comprises 14 residues. Germline V gene lookup returns CDR1 MNHEY and CDR2 SMNVEV (reference sequence). V dropped 4 bases and J dropped 7 bases, with 17 bases sitting between them. CDR3 in DNA: TGTGCCAGCAGTTGGTCTCTGGGAGTTAGAGAGCAGTACTTC. As protein: CASSWSLGVREQYF.

J is TRBJ2-5 and V is TRBV5-6; 8 bases agree with TRBD1. Germline CDR1 and CDR2: SGHDT and YYEEEE. This CDR3 contains 15 residues. Trimming cost V 4 bases and J 4 bases; bases outside gene matches: 9. CDR3 bases: TGTGCCAGCAGCCCACGGACAGGGAACGGAGAGACCCAGTACTTC. It yields the protein CASSPRTGNGETQYF.

This chain connects TRBV25-1 to TRBJ2-7; TRBD2 is a possible D gene (6 bases). Trimming pared 4 bases from V and 6 bases from J, leaving 16 bases between. CDR1 MGHDK and CDR2 SYGVNS come from the germline V gene. The CDR3 consists of 14 residues. CDR3 DNA: TGTGCCAGCAGTGGGGGGACTCCCGGGGGCGAGCAGTACTTC. Its translation is CASSGGTPGGEQYF.

This rearrangement joins TRBV29-1 to TRBJ2-1; D is possibly TRBD1 (7 bases). CDR1 is SQVTM and CDR2 is ANQGSEA in the germline V gene. The length of the CDR3 is 12 residues. The V end lost 7 bases, the J end lost 7 bases, and 14 bases lay between the germline ends. The CDR3 region is CSEDSGGNEQFF. CDR3 nucleotide sequence: TGCAGCGAGGACTCAGGGGGGAATGAGCAGTTCTTC.

V is TRBV29-1 and J is TRBJ1-4; D is unclear. V lost 4 bases to trimming and J lost 8 bases, with 14 bases between them. This CDR3 comprises 13 residues. The V gene's germline CDR1 is SQVTM and CDR2 ANQGSEA. DNA for the CDR3: TGCAGCGTTGGTCGGGAGGGCGGAGAAAAACTGTTTTTT. The encoded protein is CSVGREGGEKLFF.

This chain uses TRBV18 with TRBJ2-4; 10 nucleotides align to TRBD2. V shed 0 bases and J 3 bases; nucleotides not matched to a gene: 5. The germline V gene encodes CDR1 KGHSH and CDR2 LQKENI. The CDR3 sequence is 17 residues long. The CDR3 DNA is TGTGCCAGCTCACCACCTATTCTAGCGGGGGACAAAAACATTCAGTACTTC. Translated: CASSPPILAGDKNIQYF. Based on the CDR3 plus reference TRBV18 and TRBJ2-4, the full variable domain is NAGVMQNPRHLVRRRGQEARLRCSPMKGHSHVYWYRQLPEEGLKFMVYLQKENIIDESGMPKERFSAEFPKEGPSILRIQQVVRGDSAAYFCASSPPILAGDKNIQYFGAGTRLSVL.

This rearrangement joins TRBV30 to TRBJ2-3; 10 bases match TRBD2. The CDR3 loop spans 17 amino acids. V shed 1 base, J shed 6 bases, and the junction held 13 bases outside the gene matches. CDR1 and CDR2 from the germline V gene are GTSNPN and SVGIG (reference sequence). The CDR3 region has the DNA TGTGCCTGGAGTGACTTCAGATTAGCGGGAGGAGGGGATACGCAGTATTTT. Its translation: CAWSDFRLAGGGDTQYF. Based on the CDR3 plus reference TRBV30 and TRBJ2-3, the full variable domain is SQTIHQWPATLVQPVGSPLSLECTVEGTSNPNLYWYRQAAGRGLQLLFYSVGIGQISSEVPQNLSASRPQDRQFILSSKKLLLSDSGFYLCAWSDFRLAGGGDTQYFGPGTRLTVL.

In DNA form, the CDR3 reads TGTGCCAGCAGCCCAAACCACGCTAGCGGGGCTCAATACGAGCAGTACTTC. Its translation is CASSPNHASGAQYEQYF. The chain is built from TRBV4-2 and TRBJ2-7; TRBD2 matches at 9 bases. With V trimmed by 4 bases and J by 4 bases, 14 bases remained unmatched. Germline V gene sequence: CDR1 LGHNA, CDR2 YNFKEQ. There are 17 residues in the CDR3.